These T cell receptor beta chains were read from a single sample in a study of shared clonotypes between healthy human individuals. Method: immunoSEQ multiplex PCR; TCRdb's copy keeps in-frame clones and lacks some. The table has about 490,000 clones, about three quarters seen once. Sequencing input: PBMCs. The receptors originated from a woman in her thirties or forties in good health. Some clones in this sample may be carry-over from other donors' samples. Both conserved end residues are part of each CDR3. Fields, in order: V gene, J gene, CDR3 protein.

V gene: TRBV2; J gene: TRBJ1-6; CDR3 protein: CASSAPGRTNSPLHF
V gene: TRBV5-4; J gene: TRBJ1-1; CDR3 protein: CASLSIPGTGGAEAFF
V gene: TRBV28; J gene: TRBJ2-1; CDR3 protein: CASSGQGGVVSNEQFF
V gene: TRBV6-5; J gene: TRBJ2-3; CDR3 protein: CASSDDTDTQYF
V gene: TRBV2; J gene: TRBJ2-2; CDR3 protein: CARRTRGGNTGELFF
V gene: TRBV11-2; J gene: TRBJ2-1; CDR3 protein: CASSSRRLAGEEEQFF
V gene: TRBV7-9; J gene: TRBJ2-5; CDR3 protein: CASSPNMGETQYF
V gene: TRBV5-1; J gene: TRBJ2-1; CDR3 protein: CASSRTSGSYNEQFF
V gene: TRBV18; J gene: TRBJ1-1; CDR3 protein: CASSPRGFGTEAFF
V gene: TRBV7-8; J gene: TRBJ1-1; CDR3 protein: CASSSLKGTEAFF
V gene: TRBV2; J gene: TRBJ2-2; CDR3 protein: CASNSGSTGELFF
V gene: TRBV11-2; J gene: TRBJ2-7; CDR3 protein: CASSFVGGTHEQYF
V gene: TRBV29-1; J gene: TRBJ1-6; CDR3 protein: CSVAGPTRDSPLHF
V gene: TRBV29-1; J gene: TRBJ1-1; CDR3 protein: CSVVGVDTEAFF
V gene: TRBV6-5; J gene: TRBJ2-3; CDR3 protein: CASSSAGYTQYF
V gene: TRBV18; J gene: TRBJ2-5; CDR3 protein: CASSPLSAPQETQYF
V gene: TRBV30; J gene: TRBJ2-5; CDR3 protein: CAWSVQGGSWETQYF
V gene: TRBV4-3; J gene: TRBJ2-3; CDR3 protein: CASSQDPTSGVTTDTQYF
V gene: TRBV10-1; J gene: TRBJ1-5; CDR3 protein: CASSAEGNQPQHF
V gene: TRBV5-5; J gene: TRBJ2-3; CDR3 protein: CASSLELNTQYF
V gene: TRBV21-1; J gene: TRBJ2-5; CDR3 protein: CASSKPGLKETQYF
V gene: TRBV27; J gene: TRBJ2-7; CDR3 protein: CASTPLGTPSYEQYF
V gene: TRBV4-3; J gene: TRBJ2-1; CDR3 protein: CASSQDGGYNEQFF
V gene: TRBV4-3; J gene: TRBJ2-3; CDR3 protein: CASSQGTSGSTDTQYF
V gene: TRBV7-9; J gene: TRBJ2-1; CDR3 protein: CASSLEHRSGTAYNEQFF
V gene: TRBV7-9; J gene: TRBJ2-3; CDR3 protein: CASSFQGTDTQYF
V gene: TRBV19; J gene: TRBJ1-4; CDR3 protein: CASSTKSGIFSEKLFF
V gene: TRBV18; J gene: TRBJ2-7; CDR3 protein: CASSPGAGSEQYF
V gene: TRBV4-2; J gene: TRBJ1-2; CDR3 protein: CASSLDRVHYGYTF
V gene: TRBV6-5; J gene: TRBJ2-7; CDR3 protein: CASSYGQGAYEQYF
V gene: TRBV6-1; J gene: TRBJ1-3; CDR3 protein: CAVLRDLSGNTIYF
V gene: TRBV7-3; J gene: TRBJ2-1; CDR3 protein: CASSLVGGQDNEQFF
V gene: TRBV7-9; J gene: TRBJ1-2; CDR3 protein: CASSHNQGWGYTF
V gene: TRBV5-4; J gene: TRBJ2-7; CDR3 protein: CASSRGTGDLQQYF
V gene: TRBV2; J gene: TRBJ1-4; CDR3 protein: CASSEELNEKLFF
V gene: TRBV18; J gene: TRBJ2-1; CDR3 protein: CASSPGLAYYEQFF
V gene: TRBV7-9; J gene: TRBJ2-3; CDR3 protein: CASSAGLAGDTQYF
V gene: TRBV18; J gene: TRBJ2-6; CDR3 protein: CASSLDRGQLAGANVLTF
V gene: TRBV9; J gene: TRBJ2-7; CDR3 protein: CASSPESGVWNEQYF
V gene: TRBV11-2; J gene: TRBJ2-7; CDR3 protein: CASSLGGIYEQYF
V gene: TRBV7-2; J gene: TRBJ1-5; CDR3 protein: CASGRASGNQPQHF
V gene: TRBV7-8; J gene: TRBJ2-3; CDR3 protein: CATLGGRGTDTQYF
V gene: TRBV6-1; J gene: TRBJ1-4; CDR3 protein: CASSEAPGRATNEKLFF
V gene: TRBV11-2; J gene: TRBJ2-3; CDR3 protein: CASSQRARADTDTQYF
V gene: TRBV5-8; J gene: TRBJ1-5; CDR3 protein: CASSLGDRGYSNQPQHF
V gene: TRBV19; J gene: TRBJ2-7; CDR3 protein: CASSISRGSYEQYF
V gene: TRBV4-1; J gene: TRBJ2-7; CDR3 protein: CASRDRGFKTYEQYF